This TCR beta chain was obtained from a study of blood T cell repertoires in COVID-19. In the study overall: PBMCs, B-cell-depleted T cells, or T cells provided the cDNA or gDNA that made up the material.

V was pared by 4 bases and J by 0 bases, with 9 bases between. Germline CDR1 and CDR2: MDHEN and SYDVKM. This CDR3 contains 14 residues. The protocol was immunoSEQ multiplex PCR, while the TCRdb copy is restricted to in-frame clones and leaves out a portion. The repertoire consists of roughly 250,000 clones, with around 88% occurring once and the leading ten covering around 0.84%. The source is a man aged 25-45 years with acute or convalescent COVID-19. Sequencing was carried out using peripheral blood. V gene TRBV28 combines with J gene TRBJ1-1; unclear D gene. CDR3 residues: CASSWAGLNTEAFF. CDR3 DNA: TGTGCCAGCAGTTGGGCAGGATTGAACACTGAAGCTTTCTTT.